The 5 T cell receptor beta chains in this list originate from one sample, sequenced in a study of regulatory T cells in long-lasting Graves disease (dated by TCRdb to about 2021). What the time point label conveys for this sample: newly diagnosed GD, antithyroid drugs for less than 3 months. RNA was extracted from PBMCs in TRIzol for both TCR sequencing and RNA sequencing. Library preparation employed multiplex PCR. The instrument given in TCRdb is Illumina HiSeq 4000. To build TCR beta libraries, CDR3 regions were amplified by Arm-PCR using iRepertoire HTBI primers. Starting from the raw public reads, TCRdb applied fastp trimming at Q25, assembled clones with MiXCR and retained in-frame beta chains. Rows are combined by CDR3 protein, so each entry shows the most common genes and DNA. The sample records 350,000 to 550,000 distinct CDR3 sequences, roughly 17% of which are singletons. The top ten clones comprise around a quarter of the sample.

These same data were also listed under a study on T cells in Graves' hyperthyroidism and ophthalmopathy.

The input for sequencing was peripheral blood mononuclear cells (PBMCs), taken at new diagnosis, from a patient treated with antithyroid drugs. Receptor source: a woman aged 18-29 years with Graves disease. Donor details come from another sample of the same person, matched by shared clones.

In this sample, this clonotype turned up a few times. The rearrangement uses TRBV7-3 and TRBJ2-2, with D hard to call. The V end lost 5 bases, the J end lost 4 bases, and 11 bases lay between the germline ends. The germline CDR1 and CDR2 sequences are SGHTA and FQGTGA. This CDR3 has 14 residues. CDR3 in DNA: TGTGCCAGCAGCCCTGGATCAGGCACCGGGGAGCTGTTTTTT. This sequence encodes CASSPGSGTGELFF.

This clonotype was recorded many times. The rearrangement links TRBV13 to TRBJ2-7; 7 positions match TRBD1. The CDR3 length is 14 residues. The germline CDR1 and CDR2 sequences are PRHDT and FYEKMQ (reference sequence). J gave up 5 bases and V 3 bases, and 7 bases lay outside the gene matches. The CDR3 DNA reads TGTGCCAGCAGCTTCAACAGGGGAAGCGACGAGCAGTACTTC. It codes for CASSFNRGSDEQYF.

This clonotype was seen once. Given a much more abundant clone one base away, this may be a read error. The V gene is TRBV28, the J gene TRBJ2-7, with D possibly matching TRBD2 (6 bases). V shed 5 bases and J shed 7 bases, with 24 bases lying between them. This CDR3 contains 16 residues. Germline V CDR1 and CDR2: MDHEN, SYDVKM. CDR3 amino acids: CASSQLSGLGHNEQYF. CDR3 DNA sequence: TGTGCCAGCAGTCAACTCAGCGGGCTCGGTCACAATGAGCAGTACTTC.

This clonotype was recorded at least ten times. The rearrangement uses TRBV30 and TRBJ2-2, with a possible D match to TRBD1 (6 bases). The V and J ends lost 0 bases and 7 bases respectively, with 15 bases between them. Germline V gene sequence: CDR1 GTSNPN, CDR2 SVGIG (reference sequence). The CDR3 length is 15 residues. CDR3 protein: CAWSVGAGVSGELFF. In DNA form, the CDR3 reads TGTGCCTGGAGTGTCGGGGCAGGGGTTAGCGGGGAGCTGTTTTTT.

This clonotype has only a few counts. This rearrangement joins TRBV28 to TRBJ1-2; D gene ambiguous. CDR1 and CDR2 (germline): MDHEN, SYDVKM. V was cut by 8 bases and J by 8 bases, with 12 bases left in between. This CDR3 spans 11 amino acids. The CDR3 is CASQATAGYTF. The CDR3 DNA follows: TGTGCCAGCCAAGCTACCGCAGGCTACACCTTC.